This is a list of T cell receptor beta chains from one sample in a study of Ad26.COV2.S vaccination and SARS-CoV-2 variants. This table comes from immunoSEQ multiplex PCR, and its TCRdb copy is limited to in-frame clones, with some not included. The sample has about half a million clones, roughly nine tenths seen once. This material consisted of peripheral blood, taken in a trial of Ad26.COV2.S vaccine versus placebo. Receptors originate from a person aged 18-60 years who received the Ad26.COV2.S COVID-19 vaccine or a placebo. Each CDR3 is given with its conserved first and last residue. A D gene is named only where the DNA matches it firmly. Not every row has a clone size; where given, it reads once, few, many or a size class.

J,V,D,size,DNA,CDR3
TRBJ1-5,TRBV7-9,.,.,TGTGCCAGCAGCTTAAGTGAGTATCAGCCCCAGCATTTT,CASSLSEYQPQHF
TRBJ1-2,TRBV7-9,.,few,TGTGCCAGCAGTAACCTAGGGGGATTCAACTATGGCTACACCTTC,CASSNLGGFNYGYTF
TRBJ1-2,TRBV19,.,few,TGTGCCAGTAGTATAGATCGTGAGGGGATGGATGGCTACACCTTC,CASSIDREGMDGYTF
TRBJ2-5,TRBV7-9,TRBD1,.,TGTGCCAGCAGCTCCCAGGGGGCTCTGGGGACCCAGTACTTC,CASSSQGALGTQYF
TRBJ2-2,TRBV2,.,.,TGTGCCAGCCCGGCTCACACCGGGGAGCTGTTTTTT,CASPAHTGELFF
TRBJ2-5,TRBV7-9,TRBD2,.,TGTGCCAGCAGCTCGCGGACTAGCGGAGAGACCCAGTACTTC,CASSSRTSGETQYF
TRBJ2-5,TRBV18,TRBD1,.,TGTGCCAGCTCCCGACAGGGGGCGGGAGAAGAGACCCAGTACTTC,CASSRQGAGEETQYF
TRBJ2-7,TRBV3-1/TRBV3-2,TRBD1,.,TGTGCCAGCAGCACCCCCCGGGACAGAGCCTACGAGCAGTACTTC,CASSTPRDRAYEQYF
TRBJ2-3,TRBV6-2/TRBV6-3,.,.,TGTGCCAGCAGTTTGATCGGGACTCCAAGGAGAGATACGCAGTATTTT,CASSLIGTPRRDTQYF
TRBJ2-6,TRBV19,.,.,TGTGCCAGCGGGGAATCTGGGGCCAACGTCCTGACTTTC,CASGESGANVLTF
TRBJ2-4,TRBV7-9,.,.,TGTGCCAGCAGCTTAGGGGACCCAGACATTCAGTACTTC,CASSLGDPDIQYF
TRBJ1-5,TRBV15,.,.,TGTGCCACCAGCAGAGATAGATGGAATCAGCCCCAGCATTTT,CATSRDRWNQPQHF
TRBJ2-5,TRBV13,TRBD2,.,TGTGCCAGCAGCTTAAATTCCGGGACTAGCGGGGAGTACCAAGAGACCCAGTACTTC,CASSLNSGTSGEYQETQYF
TRBJ2-3,TRBV3-1/TRBV3-2,.,.,TGTGCCAGCAGCCAACTAGTAGGCAGTTCTAGCACAGATACGCAGTATTTT,CASSQLVGSSSTDTQYF
TRBJ2-3,TRBV9,.,.,TGTGCCAGCAGCGTAGCAGACACAGATACGCAGTATTTT,CASSVADTDTQYF
TRBJ2-3,TRBV5-1,.,.,TGCGCCAGCAGCTTGGCTACTAGCACAGATACGCAGTATTTT,CASSLATSTDTQYF
TRBJ2-3,TRBV19,TRBD1,once,TGTGCCAGTAGTACAACAGGGGGCACAGATACGCAGTATTTT,CASSTTGGTDTQYF
TRBJ2-5,TRBV28,.,.,TGTGCCAGCAGTTCCCTGTCGTCAGGGGCTTGGGAGACCCAGTACTTC,CASSSLSSGAWETQYF
TRBJ1-2,TRBV7-9,.,once,TGTGCCAGCAGCTCCCCCGAACAAGTACCTCTAGGTGGCTACACCTTC,CASSSPEQVPLGGYTF
TRBJ1-5,TRBV19,.,.,TGTGCCAGTAGCGACAGGAGAACTAGCAATCAGCCCCAGCATTTT,CASSDRRTSNQPQHF
TRBJ2-1,TRBV3-1/TRBV3-2,.,.,TGTGCCAGCAGCCAAGATACCCTACCCCGGAGCTCCTACAATGAGCAGTTCTTC,CASSQDTLPRSSYNEQFF
TRBJ2-7,TRBV7-9,.,.,TGTGCCAGCAGCCCGACCGGGAAGCAATACGAGCAGTACTTC,CASSPTGKQYEQYF
TRBJ2-7,TRBV2,TRBD2,.,TGTGCCAGTAACCGTCGACTAGCGGGAGACGAGCAGTACTTC,CASNRRLAGDEQYF
TRBJ1-1,TRBV13,.,.,TGTGCCAGCAGCTTACTCTCGGTAGGGCAGAAGAACACTGAAGCTTTCTTT,CASSLLSVGQKNTEAFF
TRBJ2-2,TRBV19,.,.,TGTGCCAGTAGTATAACCGGGGTCACCGGGGAGCTGTTTTTT,CASSITGVTGELFF
TRBJ1-5,TRBV4-1,.,.,TGCGCCAGCAGCCAAGTTTTGGCAGACAATCAGCCCCAGCATTTT,CASSQVLADNQPQHF
TRBJ2-7,TRBV6-5,TRBD1,.,TGTGCCAGCAGCCGAGGACAGGGAAATTCTTACGAGCAGTACTTC,CASSRGQGNSYEQYF
TRBJ2-4,TRBV4-1,TRBD2,once,TGCGCCAGCAGACCCCTTCCGGGACTAGCAGGAATTCTAGCCAAAAACATTCAGTACTTC,CASRPLPGLAGILAKNIQYF
TRBJ2-7,TRBV11-2,.,.,TGTGCCAGCAGCTTAGGCGCCGGCGAGCAGTACTTC,CASSLGAGEQYF
TRBJ1-2,TRBV2,.,.,TGTGCCAGCAGTGCCCAACAGGGCGTCTATGGCTACACCTTC,CASSAQQGVYGYTF
TRBJ1-1,TRBV28,.,few,TGTGCCAGCAAGACCGAGAGCAGGGCCACTGAAGCTTTCTTT,CASKTESRATEAFF
TRBJ1-3,TRBV29-1,.,.,TGCAGCGTTGAAGGAATTCTCTCTGGAAACACCATATATTTT,CSVEGILSGNTIYF